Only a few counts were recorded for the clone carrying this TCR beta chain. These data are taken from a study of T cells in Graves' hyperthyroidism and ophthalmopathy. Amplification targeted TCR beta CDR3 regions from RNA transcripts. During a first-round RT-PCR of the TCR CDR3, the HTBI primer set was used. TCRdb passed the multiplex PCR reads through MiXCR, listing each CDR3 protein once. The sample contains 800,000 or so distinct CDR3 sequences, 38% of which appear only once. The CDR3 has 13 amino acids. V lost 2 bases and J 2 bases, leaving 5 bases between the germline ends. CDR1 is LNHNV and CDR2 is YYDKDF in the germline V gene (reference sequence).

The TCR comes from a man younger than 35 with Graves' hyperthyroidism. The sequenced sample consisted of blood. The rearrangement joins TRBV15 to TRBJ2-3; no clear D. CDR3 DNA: TGTGCCACCAGCAGACGATACACAGATACGCAGTATTTT. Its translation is CATSRRYTDTQYF.